One and the same sample provided the 28 T cell receptor beta chains below, sequenced in a study of early T cells in non-severe SARS-CoV-2 infection. TCRdb re-called the 5' RACE reads through MiXCR, storing one row per CDR3 protein. The table has approximately 45,000 distinct CDR3 sequences, around 6.9% seen once. What was sequenced was whole blood. The receptors were sampled from an adult who was a healthcare worker with PCR-confirmed SARS-CoV-2 infection or an uninfected control (not recorded which).

The chain recombines TRBV7-9 with TRBJ2-7; possibly TRBD1 for D (6 bases). The ends were cut back, 5 bases at V and 0 bases at J, with 14 bases in the middle. Germline V gives CDR1 SEHNR, CDR2 FQNEAQ (reference sequence). This CDR3 has 15 residues. CDR3: CASSRRDKSSYEQYF. In nucleotides, the CDR3 is TGTGCCAGCAGCCGCCGGGACAAGAGCTCCTACGAGCAGTACTTC.

This clonotype was found many times. Germline is not matched at one junction end, which may reflect a read error. The V and J genes are TRBV7-9 and TRBJ1-1; no reliable D call. Germline CDR1 and CDR2: SEHNR and FQNEAQ (reference sequence). There are 11 residues in the CDR3. For the CDR3, the DNA is TGTGCCAGCAGCTCCGACATAGAAGTTTTCTTT. This encodes CASSSDIEVFF.

The V gene is TRBV5-1, the J gene TRBJ2-3; TRBD2 aligns across 10 bases. Per the germline V gene, CDR1 is SGHRS and CDR2 is YFSETQ. V was clipped by 5 bases and J by 5 bases; unmatched bases: 11. CDR3 length equals 16 residues. CDR3 nucleotides: TGCGCCAGCAGGGGTAAACTAGCGGGGTCGGGAGATACGCAGTATTTT. Encoded protein: CASRGKLAGSGDTQYF. The full variable domain, its missing parts supplied by reference TRBV5-1 and TRBJ2-3, is KAGVTQTPRYLIKTRGQQVTLSCSPISGHRSVSWYQQTPGQGLQFLFEYFSETQRNKGNFPGRFSGRQFSNSRSEMNVSTLELGDSALYLCASRGKLAGSGDTQYFGPGTRLTVL.

This clonotype was found many times. This chain links TRBV12-3 or TRBV12-4 with TRBJ1-4; D is unresolved. Trimming shortened V by 3 bases and J by 7 bases, and 3 bases separated the two germline ends. This CDR3 has 11 amino acids. CDR3 loop: CASSFREKLFF. The CDR3 DNA sequence: TGTGCCAGCAGTTTCCGTGAAAAACTGTTTTTT.

This clonotype was seen at least ten times. The CDR3 region is CSARDLGTLGQSNTEAFF. DNA for the CDR3: TGCAGTGCTAGAGATCTCGGCACCCTAGGACAGTCGAACACTGAAGCTTTCTTT. The chain joins TRBV20-1 to TRBJ1-1; D might be TRBD1 (6 bases). The CDR3 is 18 residues long. Trimming removed 0 bases from V and 1 base from J, with 21 bases in between. CDR1 is DFQATT, CDR2 SNEGSKA, per germline (reference sequence).

This clonotype was counted at least ten times. The V and J genes are TRBV10-2 and TRBJ1-1, with a weak D call TRBD1 (6 bases). Trimming left V 7 bases short and J 4 bases short, with 19 bases between. The length of the CDR3 is 15 residues. Per germline, CDR1 WSHSY and CDR2 SAAADI. The CDR3 DNA follows: TGCGCCAGCATTGAACAGGGTTGGGCTGGCACTGAAGCTTTCTTT. It yields the protein CASIEQGWAGTEAFF.

This clonotype was seen a handful of times. This chain connects TRBV7-2 to TRBJ2-7; D uncertain. The CDR3 is made up of 12 amino acids. CDR1 and CDR2 from the germline V gene are SGHTA and FQGNSA. Trimming pared 5 bases from V and 2 bases from J, leaving 7 bases between. The CDR3 nucleotides read TGTGCCAGCAGCCCCCTAACCTACGAGCAGTACTTC. Translated: CASSPLTYEQYF.

In this sample, this clonotype turned up once. Given a much more abundant clone one base away, this may be a read error. This chain connects TRBV5-4 to TRBJ1-2, with 7 positions matching TRBD1. Germline V CDR1 and CDR2: SGHNT, YYREEE (reference sequence). The CDR3 contains 15 residues. CDR3 DNA sequence: TGTGCCAGCAGCTTGGAGTTGACAGGGAACTTTGGCTACACCTTC. Amino acid sequence: CASSLELTGNFGYTF.

At least ten counts were recorded for this clonotype. This chain links TRBV20-1 with TRBJ1-2; D ambiguous. The CDR3 extends over 17 amino acids. Looked up from germline, CDR1 is DFQATT and CDR2 is SNEGSKA (reference sequence). V lost 5 bases and J 0 bases, leaving 22 bases between the germline ends. The CDR3 here is CSAPSGFITTPNYGYTF. In nucleotides, the CDR3 is TGCAGTGCTCCCTCCGGGTTCATTACAACCCCTAACTATGGCTACACCTTC.

In this sample, this clonotype turned up a few times. The chain has TRBV7-2 and TRBJ2-3; 9 nucleotides match TRBD2. Germline V lookup: CDR1 SGHTA, CDR2 FQGNSA. Losses at the gene ends were 5 bases for V and 0 bases for J; bases not matched to a gene: 6. The CDR3 contains 16 residues. The CDR3 region has the DNA TGTGCCAGCAGCGTAATTAGCGGGGGTAGCACAGATACGCAGTATTTT. Translation: CASSVISGGSTDTQYF.

V and J are TRBV7-8 and TRBJ1-3; 9 positions match TRBD1. CDR1 is SGHVS and CDR2 is FQNEAQ in the germline V gene. Trimming took 4 bases from V and 4 from J; bases not matched to a gene: 2. The CDR3 covers 14 residues. The CDR3 sequence: CASSYRGRGNTIYF. CDR3 DNA: TGTGCCAGCAGCTACAGGGGGCGCGGAAACACCATATATTTT.

There are a few counts of this clonotype. The chain links TRBV7-9 to TRBJ1-4; no clear D. V was pared by 5 bases and J by 1 base, with 20 bases between. The CDR3 is 18 residues long. Germline V gene data show CDR1 as SEHNR and CDR2 as FQNEAQ (reference sequence). The CDR3 nucleotides read TGTGCCAGCAGCCCCCCAATCCTCTTTAATATAACTAATGAAAAACTGTTTTTT. It translates to CASSPPILFNITNEKLFF. The whole variable domain, filled in from reference TRBV7-9 and TRBJ1-4, reads DTGVSQNPRHKITKRGQNVTFRCDPISEHNRLYWYRQTLGQGPEFLTYFQNEAQLEKSRLLSDRFSAERPKGSFSTLEIQRTEQGDSAMYLCASSPPILFNITNEKLFFGSGTQLSVL.

This clonotype has a count of ten or more. This chain's CDR3 is CSATPDTASYEQYF. In DNA, the CDR3 is TGCAGTGCTACACCCGACACTGCTTCCTACGAGCAGTACTTC. V is TRBV20-1 and J is TRBJ2-7; no clear D. This CDR3 spans 14 amino acids. The V end was cut by 4 bases, the J end by 1 base, with 14 bases between. CDR1 and CDR2 from the germline V gene are DFQATT and SNEGSKA (reference sequence).

Many counts were recorded for this clonotype. The genes are TRBV20-1 and TRBJ2-5; possibly TRBD2 for D (6 bases). Germline V gives CDR1 DFQATT, CDR2 SNEGSKA (reference sequence). The CDR3 consists of 12 residues. V was cut by 6 bases and J by 3 bases, with 11 bases left in between. The CDR3 nucleotides read TGCAGTGCATTGCGGGGTAAAGAGACCCAGTACTTC. Translated: CSALRGKETQYF.

J is TRBJ2-3 and V is TRBV7-2; D not resolved. CDR3 size: 12 residues. The ends were cut back, 5 bases at V and 4 bases at J, with 7 bases in the middle. Germline CDR1 SGHTA, CDR2 FQGNSA. Here the CDR3 DNA reads TGTGCCAGCAGCCCCGCAGCAGATACGCAGTATTTT. This encodes CASSPAADTQYF.

This clonotype was detected many times. This chain connects TRBV7-2 to TRBJ2-7; possible D gene TRBD2, 5 bases. The CDR3 has 14 amino acids. Germline CDR1 SGHTA, CDR2 FQGNSA. V gave up 4 bases and J gave up 1 base, with 11 bases separating them. The CDR3 sequence is CASSSLGSSYEQYF. In DNA form, the CDR3 reads TGTGCCAGCAGCTCACTAGGTAGTTCCTACGAGCAGTACTTC.

The table lists this clonotype with a few counts. The CDR3 DNA is TGTGCCAGCAGTTTAGGGACAGGGATTTGGGGAAATGAAAAACTGTTTTTT. It specifies CASSLGTGIWGNEKLFF. The chain recombines TRBV12-3 or TRBV12-4 with TRBJ1-4, with 8 positions matching TRBD1. This CDR3 region has 17 residues. V trimming: 1 base; J trimming: 5 bases; junction bases outside the gene matches: 9.

The V call is TRBV6-1, the J call TRBJ2-3; 7 bases map to TRBD1. Trimming at V came to 5 bases and at J to 2 bases, leaving 7 bases not matched to a gene. The germline CDR1 and CDR2 sequences are MNHNS and SASEGT. The CDR3 contains 15 residues. The chain's CDR3 is CASSPGTASTDTQYF. In nucleotides, the CDR3 is TGTGCCAGCAGTCCCGGGACAGCATCCACAGATACGCAGTATTTT.

The V call is TRBV5-6, the J call TRBJ2-7; the match to TRBD1 covers 7 bases. V gave up 5 bases and J gave up 5 bases; unmatched junction bases: 16. Germline CDR1 reads SGHDT; CDR2 reads YYEEEE. This CDR3 is 16 amino acids long. The CDR3 sequence: CASSSTDRAFVHEQYF. CDR3 DNA sequence: TGTGCCAGCAGTTCGACCGACAGGGCATTCGTTCACGAGCAGTACTTC.

This clonotype was found many times. The chain recombines TRBV4-2 with TRBJ2-2, with D tentatively TRBD2 (5 bases). The germline CDR1 and CDR2 sequences are LGHNA and YNFKEQ. V was trimmed by 1 base and J by 5 bases, leaving 11 bases between them. CDR3 length: 15 residues. The CDR3 spells CASSQAGERTGELFF. CDR3 nucleotide sequence: TGTGCCAGCAGCCAAGCCGGGGAGAGAACCGGGGAGCTGTTTTTT.

The chain recombines TRBV7-3 with TRBJ2-5; 11 nucleotides agree with TRBD1. This CDR3 contains 16 residues. CDR1 is SGHTA, CDR2 FQGTGA, per germline. After removal of 0 bases from V and 2 bases from J, the junction contained 2 bases not matched to a gene. The CDR3, as DNA: TGTGCCAGCAGCTTAACAGGGACAGGGGGTCAAGAGACCCAGTACTTC. Its protein is CASSLTGTGGQETQYF.

This clonotype has at least ten counts. The J gene is TRBJ1-1, the V gene TRBV12-3 or TRBV12-4; 9 nucleotides match TRBD1. The V and J ends lost 5 bases and 4 bases, in that order; junction bases with no gene match: 11. This CDR3 is 16 amino acids long. Here the CDR3 DNA reads TGTGCCAGCAGTCCCCGGACAGGGGCGATGGGCACTGAAGCTTTCTTT. Translated, it gives CASSPRTGAMGTEAFF.

By its share, this clonotype is medium-sized. The chain carries TRBV6-6 and TRBJ2-5, with unresolved D. The CDR3 has 11 residues. The V gene's germline CDR1 is MNHNY and CDR2 SVGAGI (reference sequence). Trimming removed 6 bases at V and 5 bases at J, with 7 bases between. The CDR3 sequence: CASSLEETQYF. The CDR3 DNA reads TGTGCCAGCAGCTTAGAGGAGACCCAGTACTTC.

The chain couples TRBV29-1 to TRBJ2-2; 7 nucleotides line up with TRBD1. The CDR3 has 16 amino acids. V was pared by 4 bases and J by 0 bases, with 8 bases of the junction left unmatched. CDR1 and CDR2 from the germline V gene are SQVTM and ANQGSEA. This CDR3 reads CSVATRDRTNTGELFF. Written as DNA, the CDR3 is TGCAGCGTTGCGACCCGGGACAGAACGAACACCGGGGAGCTGTTTTTT.

The rearrangement uses TRBV25-1 and TRBJ1-5, with TRBD1 matching over 7 bases. The CDR3 has 14 residues. The V gene's germline CDR1 is MGHDK and CDR2 SYGVNS. With 4 bases clipped from V and 9 bases from J, the junction kept 9 bases outside the gene matches. CDR3 nucleotide sequence: TGTGCCAGCAGTGCACAAGGGACAGCCTGGCCCCAGCATTTT. It yields the protein CASSAQGTAWPQHF.

In its sample, this clonotype was seen many times. The CDR3 coding sequence is TGTGCCAGCAGTTTTAGTTGGAGCGGGACCTACGAGCAGTACTTC. Translating it yields CASSFSWSGTYEQYF. The chain has TRBV12-3 or TRBV12-4 and TRBJ2-7, with 7 bases aligning to TRBD2. The CDR3 has 15 amino acids. The ends lost 3 bases at V and 2 bases at J; junction bases unmatched: 7.

This clonotype was seen a few times. The chain recombines TRBV5-1 with TRBJ1-1; TRBD1 matches at 9 bases. Germline CDR1 and CDR2: SGHRS and YFSETQ. This CDR3 is 14 amino acids long. The trim removed 3 bases at V and 2 bases at J, leaving 2 bases unmatched. The DNA of the CDR3 is TGCGCCAGCAGCTGGGGACAGGGAAACACTGAAGCTTTCTTT. Protein: CASSWGQGNTEAFF. Filled out from reference TRBV5-1 and TRBJ1-1, the complete variable domain reads KAGVTQTPRYLIKTRGQQVTLSCSPISGHRSVSWYQQTPGQGLQFLFEYFSETQRNKGNFPGRFSGRQFSNSRSEMNVSTLELGDSALYLCASSWGQGNTEAFFGQGTRLTVV.

The chain carries TRBV3-1 and TRBJ2-4; D possibly corresponds to TRBD2 (5 bases). The CDR3 consists of 12 residues. Germline loops: CDR1 LGHDT, CDR2 YNNKEL (reference sequence). V was cut by 2 bases and J by 8 bases, with 7 bases left in between. CDR3 sequence (DNA): TGTGCCAGCAGCCAAAGCGGCGACATTCAGTACTTC. Its protein is CASSQSGDIQYF.